The rows below give T cell receptor beta chains drawn from one sample of a study of blood T cell repertoires in COVID-19. TCRdb keeps only in-frame clones here, not all; method: immunoSEQ multiplex PCR. The table shows hundreds of thousands of clones, with 70% to 90% occurring only once. The material sequenced was peripheral blood. The receptors derive from a man aged 35 to 55 with acute or convalescent COVID-19. The CDR3 runs from the conserved cysteine through the conserved F or W. A D gene is named only where the DNA matches it firmly. For some rows the clone size is stated as once, few or many, or as a class when expanded; others skip it.

j_gene,v_gene,d_gene,abundance,CDR3aa,CDR3nt
TRBJ1-6,TRBV2,NA,NA,CASVSTGNSPLHF,TGTGCCAGCGTATCCACGGGGAATTCACCCCTCCACTTT
TRBJ2-5,TRBV20-1,NA,NA,CSASDLKAGTQYF,TGCAGTGCTAGTGACCTCAAGGCGGGGACCCAGTACTTC
TRBJ1-2,TRBV4-1,TRBD1,once,CASSRLQGAGGYTF,TGCGCCAGCAGCCGACTACAGGGGGCAGGGGGCTACACCTTC
TRBJ1-1,TRBV5-1,TRBD1,NA,CASSGTGVSTLNTEAFF,TGCGCCAGCAGCGGAACAGGGGTATCTACATTGAACACTGAAGCTTTCTTT
TRBJ1-1,TRBV6-2/TRBV6-3,NA,NA,CASSYPGRGAFF,TGTGCCAGCAGTTACCCGGGACGGGGGGCTTTCTTT
TRBJ2-3,TRBV5-4,NA,NA,CASRLDRITDTQYF,TGTGCCAGCAGGTTGGACAGAATCACAGATACGCAGTATTTT
TRBJ2-1,TRBV11-2,NA,NA,CASSQSLGLWNEQFF,TGTGCCAGCAGCCAGAGCCTGGGGCTCTGGAATGAGCAGTTCTTC
TRBJ2-5,TRBV10-3,TRBD1,NA,CAISLGQQLGGWETQYF,TGTGCCATCAGTCTGGGACAGCAACTAGGAGGTTGGGAGACCCAGTACTTC
TRBJ2-7,TRBV13,NA,NA,CASSPPHSYEQYF,TGTGCCAGCAGCCCCCCCCATTCCTACGAGCAGTACTTC
TRBJ1-3,TRBV29-1,NA,NA,CSVGTGFGNTIYF,TGCAGCGTCGGTACAGGGTTTGGAAACACCATATATTTT
TRBJ2-1,TRBV12-5,NA,NA,CASGLVRRDEQFF,TGTGCTAGTGGTTTGGTACGGAGGGATGAGCAGTTCTTC
TRBJ1-2,TRBV29-1,NA,NA,CSSGTNNYGYTF,TGCAGCTCCGGGACAAACAACTATGGCTACACCTTC
TRBJ2-7,TRBV7-2,TRBD2,many,CASSFTSGVAYEQYF,TGTGCCAGCAGCTTTACTAGCGGGGTGGCCTACGAGCAGTACTTC
TRBJ1-2,TRBV4-1,TRBD1,NA,CASSQEIGDRGNGYTF,TGCGCCAGCAGCCAAGAGATAGGGGACAGGGGAAATGGCTACACCTTC
TRBJ1-2,TRBV29-1,TRBD1,NA,CSVMTGAANYGYTF,TGCAGCGTTATGACAGGGGCGGCTAACTATGGCTACACCTTC
TRBJ2-6,TRBV2,TRBD1,once,CASSEGTGLGANVLTF,TGTGCCAGCAGTGAAGGGACAGGGTTGGGGGCCAACGTCCTGACTTTC
TRBJ2-2,TRBV11-2,NA,few,CASSSRGLANTGELFF,TGTGCCAGCAGCTCCCGAGGGCTAGCGAACACCGGGGAGCTGTTTTTT
TRBJ1-1,TRBV7-9,NA,NA,CASSLRQSTTEAFF,TGTGCCAGCAGCTTAAGACAGAGTACCACTGAAGCTTTCTTT
TRBJ1-2,TRBV29-1,NA,NA,CSVQGNYGYTF,TGCAGCGTACAGGGAAACTATGGCTACACCTTC
TRBJ1-1,TRBV19,TRBD1,NA,CASSIGQGLEAFF,TGTGCCAGTAGTATCGGACAGGGCCTTGAAGCTTTCTTT
TRBJ2-5,TRBV4-1,TRBD1,NA,CASSQATGQGIGTQYF,TGCGCCAGCAGCCAAGCGACGGGACAGGGGATTGGGACCCAGTACTTC
TRBJ1-6,TRBV5-6,NA,NA,CASSPYRGSPLHF,TGTGCCAGCAGCCCCTATAGGGGTTCACCCCTCCACTTT
TRBJ1-3,TRBV27,TRBD1,once,CASGNRGHGNTIYF,TGTGCCAGCGGCAACAGGGGACATGGAAACACCATATATTTT
TRBJ2-1,TRBV6-5,NA,NA,CASSPKTANNEQFF,TGTGCCAGCAGTCCGAAGACAGCAAACAATGAGCAGTTCTTC
TRBJ2-7,TRBV7-9,TRBD1,NA,CASIPAGTVDEQYF,TGTGCCAGCATCCCCGCCGGGACAGTCGACGAGCAGTACTTC
TRBJ1-1,TRBV27,TRBD1,few,CASSSDRVNTEAFF,TGTGCCAGCAGTTCCGACAGGGTAAACACTGAAGCTTTCTTT
TRBJ1-6,TRBV5-1,NA,once,CASSSGGARDSPLHF,TGCGCCAGCAGCTCCGGAGGGGCCAGGGATTCACCCCTCCACTTT
TRBJ1-3,TRBV5-6,NA,NA,CASSLVGNTIYF,TGTGCCAGCAGCTTGGTAGGAAACACCATATATTTT
TRBJ1-2,TRBV9,NA,NA,CASSPDGGVYGYTF,TGTGCCAGCAGTCCCGATGGGGGGGTCTATGGCTACACCTTC
TRBJ1-4,TRBV19,NA,NA,CASSSNLYDEKLFF,TGTGCCAGTAGTTCAAATCTCTACGATGAAAAACTGTTTTTT
TRBJ1-2,TRBV6-1,NA,NA,CASSERNYGYTF,TGTGCCAGCAGTGAACGGAACTATGGCTACACCTTC
TRBJ2-2,TRBV10-1,TRBD2,NA,CASKTSGGGTGELFF,TGCGCCAGCAAAACTAGCGGGGGGGGCACCGGGGAGCTGTTTTTT
TRBJ1-1,TRBV28,NA,NA,CASGPVRGNTEAFF,TGTGCCAGCGGGCCGGTTCGGGGGAACACTGAAGCTTTCTTT
TRBJ2-1,TRBV20-1,NA,NA,CSARVPPQFF,TGCAGTGCTAGAGTCCCTCCGCAGTTCTTC
TRBJ2-5,TRBV28,TRBD1,NA,CASRTGQPETQYF,TGTGCCAGCAGGACGGGACAGCCAGAGACCCAGTACTTC
TRBJ1-2,TRBV5-1,NA,NA,CASSLAGGVGYTF,TGCGCCAGCAGCTTGGCTGGGGGCGTTGGCTACACCTTC
TRBJ2-2,TRBV5-1,TRBD1,NA,CASSSTGPGTGAKMFF,TGCGCCAGCAGCTCAACGGGTCCCGGGACAGGGGCGAAAATGTTTTTT
TRBJ2-3,TRBV4-3,NA,NA,CASSQDPRTDTQYF,TGCGCCAGCAGCCAAGACCCCCGGACAGATACGCAGTATTTT
TRBJ1-1,TRBV11-3,TRBD1,NA,CASSLGQGRTEAFF,TGTGCCAGCAGCTTGGGACAGGGACGGACTGAAGCTTTCTTT
TRBJ2-3,TRBV5-6,NA,NA,CASSLVGGPRDTQYF,TGTGCCAGCAGCTTGGTCGGGGGGCCTCGGGATACGCAGTATTTT
TRBJ1-2,TRBV10-3,TRBD1,NA,CAISGTLGGLGGYTF,TGTGCCATCAGTGGGACCCTAGGGGGCTTAGGTGGCTACACCTTC
TRBJ2-5,TRBV6-5,NA,NA,CASSPARGITQYF,TGTGCCAGCAGCCCCGCTCGGGGAATCACCCAGTACTTC
TRBJ1-2,TRBV11-2,TRBD1,NA,CASSLGGTGANYGYTF,TGTGCCAGCAGCTTAGGGGGGACAGGCGCTAACTATGGCTACACCTTC
TRBJ1-3,TRBV29-1,TRBD1,NA,CSVGQGTAGNTIYF,TGCAGCGTCGGACAGGGGACGGCTGGAAACACCATATATTTT
TRBJ2-6,TRBV3-1/TRBV3-2,NA,NA,CASSFDSSGANVLTF,TGTGCCAGCAGCTTCGACAGCTCTGGGGCCAACGTCCTGACTTTC
TRBJ1-2,TRBV19,NA,NA,CASSTIQGFNYGYTF,TGTGCCAGTAGTACGATACAGGGATTTAACTATGGCTACACCTTC
TRBJ2-3,TRBV19,NA,NA,CASSMYSFTDTQYF,TGTGCCAGTAGTATGTATAGTTTCACAGATACGCAGTATTTT
TRBJ2-1,TRBV27,TRBD2,NA,CASSSLAGVVSYNEQFF,TGTGCCAGCAGTTCACTAGCGGGGGTCGTCTCCTACAATGAGCAGTTCTTC
TRBJ1-2,TRBV9,NA,NA,CASSLLGGSNYGYTF,TGTGCCAGCAGCCTACTGGGGGGAAGTAACTATGGCTACACCTTC
TRBJ2-7,TRBV30,TRBD1,NA,CAWGQGAGEQYF,TGTGCCTGGGGACAGGGAGCGGGCGAGCAGTACTTC
TRBJ1-4,TRBV7-2,TRBD1,once,CASSFLQGNTLFF,TGTGCCAGCAGCTTCTTACAGGGGAATACACTGTTTTTT
TRBJ1-2,TRBV7-9,TRBD1,NA,CASSATGERGYGYTF,TGTGCCAGCAGCGCAACAGGGGAGAGGGGTTATGGCTACACCTTC
TRBJ2-7,TRBV5-4,NA,NA,CASSLDGGAYEQYF,TGTGCCAGCAGCTTGGATGGGGGCGCCTACGAGCAGTACTTC
TRBJ1-1,TRBV7-8,NA,once,CASAPRVYAFF,TGTGCCAGCGCCCCCAGGGTGTATGCTTTCTTT
TRBJ1-1,TRBV2,NA,NA,CASSAMRGTEAFF,TGTGCCAGCAGCGCGATGCGAGGGACTGAAGCTTTCTTT
TRBJ2-1,TRBV5-5,NA,NA,CASSLGGADYNEQFF,TGTGCCAGCAGCTTGGGAGGCGCGGATTACAATGAGCAGTTCTTC
TRBJ2-7,TRBV29-1,NA,NA,CSVEEGGTPTYEQYF,TGCAGCGTTGAAGAAGGTGGGACACCAACCTACGAGCAGTACTTC
TRBJ1-4,TRBV19,NA,NA,CASSLDNFNEKLFF,TGTGCCAGTAGCTTAGACAACTTCAATGAAAAACTGTTTTTT
TRBJ2-2,TRBV4-3,NA,NA,CASSQGRQGPGELFF,TGCGCCAGCAGCCAAGGGCGGCAGGGGCCCGGGGAGCTGTTTTTT